This TCR beta chain derives from a study of CD8+CD57+ T cells in acquired aplastic anemia (dated by TCRdb to 2016 to 2019). Describing the broader study: DNA extracted from sorted CD4+ and CD8+ cells had a mean of around 3.3 ug, with a range of about 0.18 to 27.4 ug. CD8+CD57+ expansion was defined as frequency above the mean frequency observed in healthy subjects.

The table lists this clonotype with a few counts. Which antigen it targets is not known. Per-base quality was not reported, and no clone a single base away is much larger than it. Patients chosen for sequencing had shown expansion of CD8+CD57+ cells by flow cytometry. Every patient had a diagnosis of severe acquired aplastic anemia based on International Study of Aplastic Anemia and Agranulocytosis and Camitta criteria. Patients had received no therapy at the time of blood sampling. The study deep-sequenced TCR repertoires of sorted CD4+ and CD8+ blood T cells from severe aplastic anemia patients and healthy subjects. Patients were enrolled in the USA under clinicaltrials.gov protocols 00001620, 01623167, 00001397, 00071045, 00081523 and 00961064. Ficoll-Paque density gradient centrifugation was used to isolate peripheral blood mononuclear cells. Before DNA extraction, CD4+ and CD8+ T cells were sorted by FACS or by magnetic beads.

Genomic DNA was used as template for profiling of TCR beta VDJ combinations and CDR3 sequences. An Illumina HiSeq 2000 was the platform used for TCR repertoire sequencing. The source study handled its data this way. TRBV/TRBJ rearrangement plots, CDR3 size and DJ length profiles, and Simpson's diversity index were used to evaluate the repertoires. The immunodominant clone was defined as the most abundant DNA sequence in deep sequencing data. CDR3 amino acid sequences were checked for sharing between subjects and were compared against published repertoires and the VDJdb database. The public reads were quality trimmed at Q25 with fastp and then assembled into clones with MiXCR by TCRdb, keeping productive beta chains. For every CDR3 protein sequence, its rows merge into one entry that carries the most common genes and DNA. TCRdb's processing, not the study's, gives the V and J calls here. This sample is represented by 80,000 to 100,000 distinct CDR3 sequences; around 68% of them were singletons. The leading ten clones occupy around three fifths of the sample.

Study-wide findings and limitations: CD8+ Simpson's diversity did not differ significantly between patients and healthy controls (P=0.060). Twenty-nine CD8+ CDR3 sequences were found to be shared between patients and controls, but these sequences appeared to be highly expressed in patients and within the immunodominant clones of the patients.

The CDR3 measures 15 amino acids from cysteine to phenylalanine. Of the read, only the CDR3 DNA is kept; its 45 bases are in frame from base 1. Trimming at the junction amounts to 3 bases on V and 2 bases on J, and the germline ends lie 12 bases apart. The germline V gene provides CDR1 MGHDK and CDR2 SYGVNS. The chain joins TRBV25-1 to TRBJ2-3; the D gene is perhaps TRBD2, on 7 matching bases. The source is a human donor with aplastic anemia. The sample taken for sequencing was sorted CD4+, CD8+, or CD8+CD57+ T cells (not recorded which) from PBMCs. The nucleotide sequence is TGTGCCAGCAGTGACCCGCGGGGGCCCACAGATACGCAGTATTTT. It encodes CASSDPRGPTDTQYF. The reference TRBV25-1 and TRBJ2-3 proteins fill in what lies around the CDR3, so the full variable domain reads EADIYQTPRYLVIGTGKKITLECSQTMGHDKMYWYQQDPGMELHLIHYSYGVNSTEKGDLSSESTVSRIRTEHFPLTLESARPSHTSQYLCASSDPRGPTDTQYFGPGTRLTVL.